This T cell receptor beta chain was retrieved from a study of metastatic and nonmetastatic thyroid tumors. Study as a whole: Comparative analysis of repertoires was undertaken across blood and tumor or nodule tissue obtained from malignant and benign thyroid patients.

All patients were treatment-naive before thyroid surgery. This clone was counted at least ten times. The CDR3 is 20 amino acids. Germline V lookup: CDR1 MNHEY, CDR2 SVGAGI. The V end was cut by 5 bases, the J end by 0 bases, with 26 bases between. Through MiXCR, TCRdb re-clonotyped the PCR reads. The profile shows almost 35,000 clones, roughly 15% of them singletons. This chain joins TRBV6-5 and TRBJ1-3; possibly TRBD1 for D (6 bases). The sequence derives from a female donor with papillary thyroid cancer or a benign thyroid nodule (not recorded which). Some clones in this sample may be carry-over from other donors' samples. The specimen was blood. For the CDR3, the DNA is TGTGCCAGCAGTCCCCGCCGCGGGCAGGGGAACCCCTTCTCTGGAAACACCATATATTTT. Its translation is CASSPRRGQGNPFSGNTIYF.